The 19 T cell receptor beta chains in this list originate from one sample, sequenced in a study of PD-1 blockade in classical Hodgkin lymphoma. Relapse after autologous stem cell transplantation occurred in every patient, and brentuximab vedotin exposure varied. The method was immunoSEQ multiplex PCR; TCRdb's version includes in-frame clones alone and lacks a portion of them. The table includes about 18,000 clones, 80% to 85% detected once. Sequencing was performed on peripheral blood mononuclear cells (PBMCs), taken at baseline. The receptors come from a human donor with classical Hodgkin lymphoma.

This clone was counted between two and nine times. This chain joins TRBV11-2 and TRBJ1-1; D ambiguous. This CDR3 spans 17 amino acids. V lost 7 bases to trimming and J lost 3 bases, with 24 bases between them. Germline V gene lookup returns CDR1 SGHAT and CDR2 FQNNGV. The DNA for the CDR3 is TGTGCCAGCATCCCGAGCGGACGACTCGGCTCGGACACTGAAGCTTTCTTT. Amino acids: CASIPSGRLGSDTEAFF.

The V gene is TRBV10-3, the J gene TRBJ2-2; TRBD2 agrees at 8 bases. Per the germline V gene, CDR1 is ENHRY and CDR2 is SYGVKD. The CDR3 contains 15 residues. The junction had 8 bases not matched to a gene; V was cut back by 6 bases and J by 5 bases. The CDR3 here is CAISYMAGGTGELFF. CDR3 coding DNA: TGTGCCATCAGCTACATGGCGGGGGGAACCGGGGAGCTGTTTTTT.

This clone appeared a single time. V is TRBV7-9 and J is TRBJ2-7; D gene unclear. This CDR3 comprises 14 residues. The V end was cut by 5 bases, the J end by 3 bases, with 14 bases between. Germline V gene data show CDR1 as SEHNR and CDR2 as FQNEAQ (reference sequence). CDR3 in amino acids: CASSGPGQSYEQYF. CDR3 bases: TGTGCCAGCAGCGGACCTGGGCAAAGCTACGAGCAGTACTTC.

The chain carries TRBV6-5 and TRBJ1-2, with a weak D call TRBD1 (5 bases). Trimming left V 5 bases short and J 4 bases short, with 14 bases between. Germline CDR1 MNHEY, CDR2 SVGAGI. The CDR3 loop spans 14 amino acids. CDR3 residues: CASSPGEGLYGYTF. In DNA form, the CDR3 reads TGTGCCAGCAGTCCTGGGGAGGGACTCTATGGCTACACCTTC.

The rearrangement joins TRBV27 to TRBJ2-7; the D is unclear. Germline-derived CDR1 and CDR2 are MNHEY and SMNVEV (reference sequence). This CDR3 spans 15 amino acids. Trimming left V 7 bases short and J 2 bases short, with 18 bases between. The DNA of the CDR3 is TGTGCCAGCACCCAACGCCTAGGGATAACCTACGAGCAGTACTTC. It codes for CASTQRLGITYEQYF.

This clone is a singleton in its sample. CDR3 in DNA: TGTGCCAGCAGCGTAGCTAGCGGCGCGAACACCGGGGAGCTGTTTTTT. This gives the protein CASSVASGANTGELFF. The chain combines TRBV9 with TRBJ2-2, with 7 positions matching TRBD2. Germline assignment: CDR1 SGDLS and CDR2 YYNGEE. V gave up 0 bases and J gave up 0 bases; unmatched junction bases: 2. The CDR3 extends over 16 amino acids.

The CDR3 region is CASLQGDSGNTIYF. The CDR3, as DNA: TGTGCCAGCCTTCAGGGAGACTCTGGAAACACCATATATTTT. The chain couples TRBV6-1 to TRBJ1-3, with D possibly being TRBD1 (5 bases). V dropped 8 bases and J dropped 0 bases, with 11 bases sitting between them. CDR3 size: 14 residues. Germline CDR1 MNHNS, CDR2 SASEGT.

The chain links TRBV19 to TRBJ2-7; no definite D call. The CDR3 spans 14 residues. The V gene's germline CDR1 is LNHDA and CDR2 SQIVND (reference sequence). V was shortened by 7 bases and J by 0 bases, with 13 bases between the two germline ends. The CDR3 DNA reads as TGTGCCAGTACCTTCTCAACCACCTCCTACGAGCAGTACTTC. This translates into CASTFSTTSYEQYF.

This chain links TRBV4-1 with TRBJ1-4; the D is unclear. Germline V CDR1 and CDR2: MGHRA, YSYEKL. The CDR3 is 14 amino acids. V lost 1 base and J 2 bases, leaving 5 bases between the germline ends. CDR3 protein: CASSQGRTNEKLFF. CDR3 sequence (DNA): TGCGCCAGCAGCCAAGGGCGGACTAATGAAAAACTGTTTTTT.

The chain couples TRBV11-2 to TRBJ2-6, with unresolved D. This CDR3 is 18 amino acids long. Germline CDR1 is SGHAT and CDR2 is FQNNGV. Trimming took off 5 bases at V and 5 bases at J, with 22 bases between the two ends. CDR3 DNA sequence: TGTGCCAGCAGCATTGTAAGAAAGCAACAAAGTCGGGCCAACGTCCTGACTTTC. This sequence encodes CASSIVRKQQSRANVLTF.

This chain links TRBV6-7 with TRBJ1-2; tentatively, D is TRBD1 (5 bases). TRBV6-7 falls under the ORF class, with uncertain function. Trimming pared 8 bases from V and 3 bases from J, leaving 13 bases between. The CDR3 loop spans 13 amino acids. The chain's CDR3 is CASENRGYYGYTF. CDR3 bases: TGTGCCAGCGAAAACCGGGGGTACTATGGCTACACCTTC.

The chain joins TRBV6-1 to TRBJ2-7; TRBD1 agrees at 9 bases. Germline CDR1 reads MNHNS; CDR2 reads SASEGT. The trim removed 5 bases at V and 3 bases at J, leaving 8 bases unmatched. The CDR3 loop spans 15 amino acids. The CDR3: CASSRYRDRDYEQYF. Written as DNA, the CDR3 is TGTGCCAGCAGTCGGTACCGGGACAGGGACTACGAGCAGTACTTC.

The chain employs TRBV2 and TRBJ2-1; D possibly uses TRBD1 or TRBD2 (6 bases each). This CDR3 is built from 15 residues. The ends were cut back, 1 base at V and 6 bases at J, with 13 bases in the middle. The germline gives CDR1 SNHLY, CDR2 FYNNEI. The CDR3 DNA sequence: TGTGCCAGCAGTGAAGTTACAGGGAGGATCAATGAGCAGTTCTTC. Protein sequence: CASSEVTGRINEQFF.

This sequence joins TRBV30 and TRBJ1-3; TRBD1 agrees at 7 bases. Germline V CDR1 and CDR2: GTSNPN, SVGIG (reference sequence). CDR3 length equals 12 residues. DNA of the CDR3: TGTGCAGGGGGCTTATCTGGAAACACCATATATTTT. Translation gives CAGGLSGNTIYF.

V is TRBV5-6 and J is TRBJ2-7; 13 bases align to TRBD2. The CDR3 loop spans 16 amino acids. V lost 4 bases, J lost 3 bases, and 7 bases stayed unmatched. CDR1 is SGHDT, CDR2 YYEEEE, per germline. The DNA for the CDR3 is TGTGCCAGCAGCCGACAGACTAGCGGGAGGTTCTACGAGCAGTACTTC. Its translation: CASSRQTSGRFYEQYF.

The gene calls are TRBV6-4 and TRBJ2-3, with TRBD2 matching over 14 bases. Trimming removed 2 bases from V and 5 bases from J; junction bases left unmatched: 0. The CDR3 contains 15 residues. Germline V gene sequence: CDR1 MRHNA, CDR2 SNTAGT. CDR3 nucleotide sequence: TGTGCCAGCAGTGACGGGACTAGCGGGGGAGATACGCAGTATTTT. Protein product: CASSDGTSGGDTQYF.

This chain connects TRBV5-1 to TRBJ2-5; TRBD2 is a possible D gene (6 bases). Trimming stripped 4 bases from V and 5 bases from J, with 21 bases between. The CDR3 is made up of 16 amino acids. Per germline, CDR1 SGHRS and CDR2 YFSETQ. CDR3 nucleotide sequence: TGCGCCAGCAGCCCCTCCTCTTTCGGCGGGGTTGAGACCCAGTACTTC. Translated, it gives CASSPSSFGGVETQYF. Full variable domain (rest looked up from reference TRBV5-1 and TRBJ2-5): KAGVTQTPRYLIKTRGQQVTLSCSPISGHRSVSWYQQTPGQGLQFLFEYFSETQRNKGNFPGRFSGRQFSNSRSEMNVSTLELGDSALYLCASSPSSFGGVETQYFGPGTRLLVL.

This chain uses TRBV5-1 with TRBJ2-1; 16 bases map to TRBD2. J was trimmed by 7 bases and V by 3 bases; bases with no gene match: 1. The CDR3 runs 15 residues. The germline gives CDR1 SGHRS, CDR2 YFSETQ. CDR3: CASSSGLAGGNEQFF. CDR3 nucleotide sequence: TGCGCCAGCAGCTCGGGACTAGCGGGAGGGAATGAGCAGTTCTTC.

The CDR3 reads CASSESAGPGDTQYF. The CDR3 DNA is TGCGCCAGCAGTGAGTCGGCGGGACCAGGGGATACGCAGTATTTT. The rearrangement uses TRBV10-1 and TRBJ2-3, with D possibly being TRBD2 (6 bases). CDR3 length equals 15 residues. CDR1 is WNHNN and CDR2 is SYGVQD in the germline V gene (reference sequence). The ends were cut back, 0 bases at V and 6 bases at J, with 13 bases in the middle.